The TCR beta chain described here comes from a study of low-dose radiotherapy and immunotherapy resistance in tumors. Time point noted: after trial treatment. This sample's treatment: LDRT plus nivolumab, ipilimumab, low-dose cyclophosphamide and aspirin (RACIN trial). Patients with advanced, tumor-infiltrating lymphocyte-negative solid tumors were eligible. Both TCRalpha and TCRbeta chains were reverse transcribed with V-gene-specific primers. Amplification, which lasted 20 to 25 PCR cycles, used a constant-region primer and V-primer adapter to amplify TCRs. TCRdb analysed the reads with MiXCR anew, one entry per CDR3 protein. The sample contains about 58,000 distinct CDR3 sequences, about 25% of which appear only once. The sequence derives from a male donor with prostate cancer. Material: PBMCs, obtained after low-dose radiotherapy plus immunotherapy.

In nucleotides, the CDR3 is TGTGCCAGCAGCTTAGGCGGCGGCTCCGAGCACGAGCAGTACTTC. It is translated as CASSLGGGSEHEQYF. The chain combines TRBV7-6 with TRBJ2-7; no firm D call. The germline gives CDR1 SGHVS, CDR2 FNYEAQ. The CDR3 is 15 residues long. The ends were cut back, 1 base at V and 5 bases at J, with 15 bases in the middle. Drawing the rest from reference TRBV7-6 and TRBJ2-7, the complete variable domain is GAGVSQSPRYKVTKRGQDVALRCDPISGHVSLYWYRQALGQGPEFLTYFNYEAQQDKSGLPNDRFSAERPEGSISTLTIQRTEQRDSAMYRCASSLGGGSEHEQYFGPGTRLTVT.